This T cell receptor beta chain appears in the sequencing data of a study of spatial heterogeneity in lung cancer. TCRdb re-called the 5' RACE reads with MiXCR, one entry per CDR3 protein. The data show about 39,000 distinct CDR3 sequences, approximately 3% seen once. Many counts were recorded for this clonotype. At one boundary the junction diverges from the germline segment, which might be a read error. Germline assignment: CDR1 SGHRS and CDR2 YFSETQ. The CDR3 is 12 residues long. Time point described: sample taken at primary tumor resection. The authors sequenced whole RNA from tumor, nontumor lung or frozen PBMC without sorting.

This sequence joins TRBV5-1 and TRBJ1-2; TRBD1 agrees at 8 bases. Specimen: normal lung tissue next to the tumor, collected at surgery. The clonotype comes from a male donor with early-stage non-small cell lung cancer. The CDR3 is CATSQQGEGYTF. CDR3 DNA sequence: TGCGCCACCAGCCAACAGGGGGAAGGCTACACCTTC.